The 21 T cell receptor beta chains reported below all come from one sample, sequenced in a study of T cell repertoires in cytomegalovirus infection. Each CDR3 protein is one row after TCRdb ran MiXCR on the reads. Of roughly 200,000 distinct CDR3 sequences listed, 35% to 40% are singletons. For these receptors, no antigen is known. The sample was CD8+ T cells from cultured PBMCs, taken from culture after CMV antigen stimulation. The receptors were sampled from a human donor in good health (CMV status not recorded). Some clones in this sample may be carry-over from other donors' samples.

The chain employs TRBV20-1 and TRBJ1-1; 8 nucleotides align to TRBD1. The CDR3 runs 13 residues. Germline CDR1 reads DFQATT; CDR2 reads SNEGSKA (reference sequence). The V gene end was trimmed by 3 bases and the J gene end by 4 bases; junction bases not matched to a gene: 4. The CDR3 coding sequence is TGCAGTGCTAGGGACAGGGTTGGCACTGAAGCTTTCTTT. Protein: CSARDRVGTEAFF.

The rearrangement links TRBV7-6 to TRBJ1-1; 9 bases fit TRBD1. The V gene's germline CDR1 is SGHVS and CDR2 FNYEAQ. V trimming: 8 bases; J trimming: 8 bases; junction bases outside the gene matches: 15. This CDR3 has 15 residues. The CDR3 loop is CASSSRDRAIHEAFF. In nucleotides, the CDR3 is TGTGCCAGCTCGAGCCGGGACAGGGCTATCCACGAAGCTTTCTTT.

The genes are TRBV7-6 and TRBJ2-2; 7 nucleotides match TRBD1. J lost 0 bases, V lost 0 bases, and 4 bases had no gene match. Germline V gene data show CDR1 as SGHVS and CDR2 as FNYEAQ. The CDR3 has 17 amino acids. CDR3 loop: CASSLASGQPNTGELFF. The DNA of the CDR3 is TGTGCCAGCAGCTTAGCCTCGGGACAGCCGAACACCGGGGAGCTGTTTTTT.

This clonotype was counted at least ten times. Here the CDR3 reads CASSQGADRVTYEQYF. CDR3 DNA sequence: TGCGCCAGCAGCCAGGGGGCGGACAGGGTAACCTACGAGCAGTACTTC. The genes are TRBV4-1 and TRBJ2-7, with 8 bases fitting TRBD1. The V and J ends lost 3 bases and 2 bases, in that order; junction bases with no gene match: 9. Germline V gene lookup returns CDR1 MGHRA and CDR2 YSYEKL. The CDR3 sequence is 16 residues long.

The rearrangement uses TRBV11-2 and TRBJ2-2, with a possible D match to TRBD1 (5 bases). CDR3 length: 21 residues. Trimming shortened V by 5 bases and J by 0 bases, and 28 bases separated the two germline ends. Germline V gene data show CDR1 as SGHAT and CDR2 as FQNNGV. For the CDR3, the DNA is TGTGCCAGCAGCGATTGGTTCCGGACACCTCAACACCGGGCGAACACCGGGGAGCTGTTTTTT. Protein sequence: CASSDWFRTPQHRANTGELFF.

This chain connects TRBV5-6 to TRBJ2-5; 8 bases agree with TRBD2. Germline CDR1 reads SGHDT; CDR2 reads YYEEEE. The V gene end was trimmed by 3 bases and the J gene end by 3 bases; junction bases not matched to a gene: 10. This CDR3 is built from 16 residues. The CDR3 here is CASSSRRLAWEETQYF. DNA for the CDR3: TGTGCCAGCAGCTCCCGGCGACTAGCGTGGGAAGAGACCCAGTACTTC.

V gene TRBV6-5 combines with J gene TRBJ2-5; 7 nucleotides align to TRBD1. The CDR3 has 15 residues. Per the germline V gene, CDR1 is MNHEY and CDR2 is SVGAGI. V lost 7 bases to trimming and J lost 2 bases; unmatched junction nucleotides: 10. CDR3 DNA sequence: TGTGCCAGCACCCCGACAGGGATTCTTCAAGAGACCCAGTACTTC. It specifies CASTPTGILQETQYF.

The J gene is TRBJ2-2, the V gene TRBV7-8; D is ambiguous. The germline gives CDR1 SGHVS, CDR2 FQNEAQ. V was trimmed by 2 bases and J by 6 bases, leaving 4 bases between them. The CDR3 extends over 12 amino acids. The CDR3 sequence is CASSLKPGELFF. The DNA of the CDR3 is TGTGCCAGCAGCTTAAAGCCCGGGGAGCTGTTTTTT.

The V gene is TRBV27, the J gene TRBJ1-1; D not certain. CDR1 is MNHEY, CDR2 SMNVEV, per germline (reference sequence). This CDR3 comprises 12 residues. Trimming pared 8 bases from V and 4 bases from J, leaving 11 bases between. CDR3 sequence (DNA): TGTGCCAGCGCGGACCGGGGCACTGAAGCTTTCTTT. This encodes CASADRGTEAFF.

This clonotype has more than one count but fewer than ten. J is TRBJ1-2 and V is TRBV7-6; a weak D match, TRBD1 (6 bases). CDR1 SGHVS and CDR2 FNYEAQ come from the germline V gene. Trimming stripped 5 bases from V and 6 bases from J, with 10 bases between. The CDR3 extends over 12 amino acids. CDR3 residues: CASSQGSDGYTF. The CDR3 region has the DNA TGTGCCAGCAGCCAGGGGTCGGATGGCTACACCTTC. The full variable domain, with the rest looked up from reference TRBV7-6 and TRBJ1-2, is GAGVSQSPRYKVTKRGQDVALRCDPISGHVSLYWYRQALGQGPEFLTYFNYEAQQDKSGLPNDRFSAERPEGSISTLTIQRTEQRDSAMYRCASSQGSDGYTFGSGTRLTVV.

This chain connects TRBV7-6 to TRBJ1-1; no firm D call. CDR1 is SGHVS and CDR2 is FNYEAQ in the germline V gene. The CDR3 has 12 residues. V was shortened by 8 bases and J by 4 bases, with 11 bases between the two germline ends. The CDR3 DNA reads TGTGCCAGCGCTTCCCGGGGCACTGAAGCTTTCTTT. Amino acids: CASASRGTEAFF.

This clonotype was detected a few times. The V call is TRBV25-1, the J call TRBJ1-2; D gene ambiguous. CDR1 and CDR2 (germline): MGHDK, SYGVNS. The CDR3 is 15 amino acids. V lost 8 bases, J lost 3 bases, and 19 bases lay in between. The CDR3 region is CASLGSDGRHYGYTF. CDR3 coding DNA: TGTGCCAGCCTGGGATCGGACGGCAGACACTATGGCTACACCTTC.

The rearrangement links TRBV7-3 to TRBJ2-1, with unresolved D. With 0 bases removed from V and 1 base from J, the gap between germline ends came to 13 bases. From germline, CDR1 is SGHTA and CDR2 FQGTGA. The CDR3 has 17 amino acids. CDR3 region: CASSLTLTVDSYNEQFF. In DNA, the CDR3 is TGTGCCAGCAGCTTAACGTTAACGGTCGATTCCTACAATGAGCAGTTCTTC.

The V gene is TRBV29-1, the J gene TRBJ2-7, with a weak D call TRBD1 (6 bases). The germline V gene has CDR1 SQVTM and CDR2 ANQGSEA. The CDR3 runs to 14 residues. Trimming shortened V by 7 bases and J by 6 bases, and 22 bases separated the two germline ends. Here the CDR3 DNA reads TGCAGCGCTATAGCCGGACAGACTCTCGGCGAGCAGTACTTC. Amino acid sequence: CSAIAGQTLGEQYF.

This sequence joins TRBV19 and TRBJ1-5, with TRBD1 as a possible D gene (5 bases). This CDR3 comprises 12 residues. Germline V lookup: CDR1 LNHDA, CDR2 SQIVND (reference sequence). V was cut by 11 bases and J by 5 bases, with 13 bases left in between. The DNA of the CDR3 is TGTGCCGGGGGGGGTTTCGATCAGCCCCAGCATTTT. It encodes CAGGGFDQPQHF.

This clonotype was seen a single time. The rearrangement links TRBV27 to TRBJ2-2; 9 nucleotides match TRBD1. The CDR3 has 15 amino acids. Germline-derived CDR1 and CDR2 are MNHEY and SMNVEV (reference sequence). V lost 6 bases and J lost 7; bases outside the gene matches: 9. The CDR3 sequence: CASSPGQGLHGELFF. The CDR3 nucleotides read TGTGCCAGCAGCCCGGGACAGGGTCTACACGGGGAGCTGTTTTTT.

The V and J genes are TRBV20-1 and TRBJ1-5; 7 bases align to TRBD1. The CDR3 length is 17 residues. The J segment lost 0 bases and the V segment lost 7 bases, leaving 15 bases of the junction unmatched. Germline V CDR1 and CDR2: DFQATT, SNEGSKA (reference sequence). CDR3 residues: CSVSTLTGEVSNQPQHF. In DNA, the CDR3 is TGCAGTGTTAGTACCCTTACAGGGGAAGTTAGCAATCAGCCCCAGCATTTT.

This clonotype was seen only a few times. This chain joins TRBV27 and TRBJ2-5; 9 bases fit TRBD1. J was trimmed by 4 bases and V by 5 bases; bases with no gene match: 11. The CDR3 sequence is 16 residues long. In germline, CDR1 is MNHEY, CDR2 SMNVEV (reference sequence). CDR3 region: CASSTSGDRGRETQYF. In DNA form, the CDR3 reads TGTGCCAGCAGTACCTCCGGCGACAGGGGGAGAGAGACCCAGTACTTC.

The chain recombines TRBV7-9 with TRBJ2-7; TRBD2 agrees at 9 bases. Germline CDR1 SEHNR, CDR2 FQNEAQ (reference sequence). Losses at the gene ends were 1 base for V and 4 bases for J; bases not matched to a gene: 8. The CDR3 is 16 amino acids. This CDR3 is CASSLGRAGGPYEQYF. DNA of the CDR3: TGTGCCAGCAGCTTAGGACGGGCGGGAGGGCCGTACGAGCAGTACTTC. Variable domain in full (rest from reference TRBV7-9 and TRBJ2-7): DTGVSQNPRHKITKRGQNVTFRCDPISEHNRLYWYRQTLGQGPEFLTYFQNEAQLEKSRLLSDRFSAERPKGSFSTLEIQRTEQGDSAMYLCASSLGRAGGPYEQYFGPGTRLTVT.

This sequence joins TRBV6-2 or TRBV6-3 and TRBJ2-7, with TRBD2 matching 11 bases. The germline gives CDR1 MNHEY, CDR2 SVGEGT. V was clipped by 6 bases and J by 4 bases; unmatched bases: 8. There are 15 residues in the CDR3. CDR3 sequence (DNA): TGTGCCAGCAGCAGGGGACTAGCGGAGTCTTACGAGCAGTACTTC. As protein: CASSRGLAESYEQYF.

This clonotype was counted at least ten times. This rearrangement joins TRBV7-2 to TRBJ2-1; 9 nucleotides agree with TRBD2. Germline V CDR1 and CDR2: SGHTA, FQGNSA. With 5 bases clipped from V and 3 bases from J, the junction kept 14 bases outside the gene matches. The CDR3 is 18 residues long. The CDR3 loop is CASSLGASGAYRYNEQFF. DNA for the CDR3: TGTGCCAGCAGCCTAGGGGCTAGCGGGGCCTATCGCTACAATGAGCAGTTCTTC.